These T cell receptor beta chains were read from a single sample in a study of cytomegalovirus exposure and HLA in healthy donors. Here immunoSEQ multiplex PCR was the method, and the copy in TCRdb shows in-frame clones only, minus some. The sample holds 210,000 or so clones; approximately 79% are singletons and the top ten take around 2%. Material: PBMCs. The receptors shown here come from a man aged 18 to 35 in good health and CMV-seronegative. Each CDR3 is given with its conserved first and last residue.

j_call v_call cdr3_aa
TRBJ2-2 TRBV7-2 CASSLALNRVRELFF
TRBJ2-2 TRBV21-1 CASSKDSGRADGELFF
TRBJ1-1 TRBV7-9 CASSLDSGGVGTEAFF
TRBJ2-7 TRBV10-3 CAIGGGSGGGSYEQYF
TRBJ2-1 TRBV18 CASSPPASSYNEQFF
TRBJ1-2 TRBV9 CASSASRLGQESYTF
TRBJ2-1 TRBV14 CASSPGPSGGGPYNEQFF
TRBJ2-7 TRBV30 CAWGQGQGAGEQYF
TRBJ2-2 TRBV5-4 CASSQDHLAGAGELFF
TRBJ2-1 TRBV7-8 CASSLAFRTGGPRSSYNEQFF
TRBJ2-3 TRBV28 CASSLSEGVDTQYF
TRBJ2-6 TRBV7-2 CASSLGFAGSSGANVLTF
TRBJ1-5 TRBV27 CASRAGTNSNQPQHF
TRBJ1-2 TRBV2 CASSADRVGYTF
TRBJ1-3 TRBV15 CATSRDLSSGNTIYF
TRBJ1-1 TRBV4-3 CASSQVAVLNTEAFF
TRBJ2-7 TRBV30 CAWSVGRGYEQYF
TRBJ2-1 TRBV13 CAGYQRGRRNEQFF